This is a list of T cell receptor beta chains from one sample in a study of T cell changes during pregnancy in multiple sclerosis. Only in-frame clones appear in the TCRdb table, and some are missing; sequencing was by immunoSEQ multiplex PCR. The sample carries around 24,000 clones, around nine tenths recorded once. The material was CD4+ T cells from peripheral blood mononuclear cells, obtained in the second trimester of pregnancy. The receptors derive from a female donor in good health, enrolled as a control in a pregnancy study. The CDR3 runs from the conserved cysteine through the conserved F or W. The order of the fields is V gene, J gene, D gene, clone size, CDR3 DNA, CDR3 protein. A D gene is named only where the DNA matches it firmly. Only part of the rows carry a size: once, few, many, or a class if the clone is expanded.

>TRBV11-2|TRBJ2-7|TRBD2|-
TGTGCCAGCAGCTCCCTAGCGGGCGCTAGGTACGAGCAGTACTTC
CASSSLAGARYEQYF
>TRBV28|TRBJ2-7|-|-
TGTGCCAGCAGTCCCTGGGGGCTTTCTCCCTCCTACGAGCAGTACTTC
CASSPWGLSPSYEQYF
>TRBV27|TRBJ1-1|-|-
TGTGCCAGCAGTTTATCGCGGGTTTTGAACACTGAAGCTTTCTTT
CASSLSRVLNTEAFF
>TRBV6-1|TRBJ1-6|TRBD1|-
TGTGCCAGGGGACAGGAAAATTCACCCCTCCACTTT
CARGQENSPLHF
>TRBV28|TRBJ1-2|TRBD1|-
TGTGCCAGCAGTACGCGGACAGGGGAAGGCTATGGCTACACCTTC
CASSTRTGEGYGYTF
>TRBV19|TRBJ1-3|-|-
TGTGCCAGTAGTGCAAGCCTAGCTGACTCTGGAAACACCATATATTTT
CASSASLADSGNTIYF
>TRBV6-5|TRBJ2-3|TRBD2|-
TGTGCCAGCAGGCCTAGCGGGGGGCAAACAGATACGCAGTATTTT
CASRPSGGQTDTQYF
>TRBV5-6|TRBJ1-1|-|-
TGTGCCAGCAGCTTGGGGGGGGAGGGGACTGAAGCTTTCTTT
CASSLGGEGTEAFF
>TRBV19|TRBJ1-2|TRBD1|-
TGTGCCAGTAGTCCCGGGACAGCTAACTATGGCTACACCTTC
CASSPGTANYGYTF
>TRBV19|TRBJ1-4|TRBD1|-
TGTGCCAGTAGACCGGGACAGACAACTAATGAAAAACTGTTTTTT
CASRPGQTTNEKLFF
>TRBV6-5|TRBJ1-6|TRBD1|-
TGTGCCAGCAGTTACGGGGCGGACAGGTCGCGCATCTTT
CASSYGADRSRIF
>TRBV9|TRBJ1-6|-|-
TGTGCCAGCAGCGTAGGGCCGGGGGATTCACCCCTCCACTTT
CASSVGPGDSPLHF
>TRBV7-9|TRBJ2-7|-|-
TGTGCCAGCAGCTTAGCGGGGGGTGGCGAGCAGTACTTC
CASSLAGGGEQYF
>TRBV30|TRBJ1-4|-|-
TGTGCCTGGCCTCCACAGGGCACTAATGAAAAACTGTTTTTT
CAWPPQGTNEKLFF
>TRBV28|TRBJ2-1|-|-
TGTGCCAGCAGTTTCCGACCGGCAGGGGTACGGATCAATGAGCAGTTCTTC
CASSFRPAGVRINEQFF
>TRBV27|TRBJ1-2|TRBD1|-
TGTGCCAGCAGTTACCCAAGCCCCGACAGGGTGGCTAACTATGGCTACACCTTC
CASSYPSPDRVANYGYTF
>TRBV7-2|TRBJ2-5|-|-
TGTGCCAGCAGCTTCGGCGGGGGCGGCGGAGAGACCCAGTACTTC
CASSFGGGGGETQYF
>TRBV18|TRBJ2-7|TRBD1|-
TGTGCCAGCTCCCTTACCGGGACAGGGATCGAGGAGCAGTACTTC
CASSLTGTGIEEQYF
>TRBV5-4|TRBJ2-3|TRBD2|-
TGTGCCAGCAGCTTGCCCACTAGCGGGGGGCCCACAGATACGCAGTATTTT
CASSLPTSGGPTDTQYF
>TRBV28|TRBJ1-6|-|-
TGTGCCAGCGGGGCGGAGAAAAATTCACCCCTCCACTTT
CASGAEKNSPLHF
>TRBV6-6|TRBJ2-3|-|-
TGTGCCAGCAGTTACTTCGGGGAAGATACGCAGTATTTT
CASSYFGEDTQYF
>TRBV5-1|TRBJ1-2|-|few
TGCGCCAGCAGCTTGGTGGCGGGGGCTGGATATGGCTACACCTTC
CASSLVAGAGYGYTF
>TRBV7-7|TRBJ2-7|-|-
TGTGCCAGCAGCCCGAGTCGTGAGGGCAGGCAGTACTTC
CASSPSREGRQYF
>TRBV2|TRBJ2-5|TRBD2|-
TGTGCCAGCAGTCGGCGCGGGGGGGCCCAAGAGACCCAGTACTTC
CASSRRGGAQETQYF
>TRBV15|TRBJ1-1|-|few
TGTGCCACCAGCAGAGCGTCTGGCGGTTCTGAAGCTTTCTTT
CATSRASGGSEAFF
>TRBV4-2|TRBJ2-5|-|few
TGTGCCAGCAGCCAAGATCTAGACTCCCGTTCCAGGTACTTC
CASSQDLDSRSRYF
>TRBV21-1|TRBJ2-5|-|-
TGTGCCAGCAGCAAGGGGCCTGGGTTAGCGGGGGTTCAAGAGACCCAGTACTTC
CASSKGPGLAGVQETQYF